This T cell receptor beta chain was sequenced for a study of long-term antiretroviral therapy in people with HIV. Samples were assayed with immunoSEQ v3.0 at survey level. Produced via immunoSEQ multiplex PCR; TCRdb's table is partial and in-frame only. The repertoire holds 25,000 to 35,000 clones, with approximately 96% as singletons. Study findings and constraints: Samples were collected from the mid-2000s to the late 2010s under possibly less effective ART regimens.

Worth noting for this clone: Its antigen is still unknown.

Trimming at V came to 5 bases and at J to 4 bases, leaving 3 bases not matched to a gene. Germline assignment: CDR1 SEHNR and CDR2 FQNEAQ (reference sequence). This CDR3 spans 13 amino acids. The starting material was unsorted PBMCs, obtained around 6.6 years after starting antiretroviral therapy. The genes are TRBV7-9 and TRBJ1-1; 8 bases are a match to TRBD1. This clonotype originated in a man aged 25-45 years with HIV. The CDR3 DNA is TGTGCCAGCAGCCAAACAGGGGGCACTGAAGCTTTCTTT. Amino acids: CASSQTGGTEAFF. Based on the CDR3 plus reference TRBV7-9 and TRBJ1-1, the full variable domain is DTGVSQNPRHKITKRGQNVTFRCDPISEHNRLYWYRQTLGQGPEFLTYFQNEAQLEKSRLLSDRFSAERPKGSFSTLEIQRTEQGDSAMYLCASSQTGGTEAFFGQGTRLTVV.